Below are 27 T cell receptor beta chains sequenced from a single sample in a study of T cell responses to AZD1222 COVID-19 vaccine. Profiled with immunoSEQ multiplex PCR; TCRdb holds only in-frame clones, not every one. In the table there are just over 150,000 clones, 90% of which are singletons. The sample here was peripheral blood, taken on day 0 of AZD1222 vaccination. The receptors were sampled from an adult in good health.

This chain links TRBV5-4 with TRBJ2-2; D possibly corresponds to TRBD1 (5 bases). CDR1 is SGHNT, CDR2 YYREEE, per germline (reference sequence). V shed 0 bases and J shed 1 base, with 7 bases lying between them. The CDR3 runs 15 residues. CDR3 sequence reads: CASSLGQRNTGELFF. The CDR3 bases are TGTGCCAGCAGCTTGGGACAGCGGAACACCGGGGAGCTGTTTTTT.

The chain is built from TRBV6-2 or TRBV6-3 and TRBJ2-7, with 7 nucleotides matching TRBD2. Per the germline V gene, CDR1 is MNHEY and CDR2 is SVGEGT. With V trimmed by 2 bases and J by 5 bases, 9 bases remained unmatched. CDR3 size: 15 residues. CDR3 in DNA: TGTGCCAGCAGTTACGGCTCAGCGGGAAAGGACGAGCAGTACTTC. Its protein product is CASSYGSAGKDEQYF.

The CDR3 loop is CASSFTRDGEQFF. The CDR3 DNA reads TGTGCCAGCAGCTTTACCAGGGACGGTGAGCAGTTCTTC. V gene TRBV27 combines with J gene TRBJ2-1; tentatively, D is TRBD1 or TRBD2 (5 bases each). The CDR3 consists of 13 residues. V was shortened by 6 bases and J by 9 bases, with 15 bases between the two germline ends. CDR1 and CDR2 from the germline V gene are MNHEY and SMNVEV (reference sequence).

CDR3 sequence (DNA): TGTGCCAGCAGCTTAGGGGGAACCTCTGGAAACACCATATATTTT. This encodes CASSLGGTSGNTIYF. This chain links TRBV7-2 with TRBJ1-3, with no clear D. Germline lookup yields CDR1 SGHTA and CDR2 FQGNSA. The CDR3 spans 15 residues. Trimming stripped 1 base from V and 0 bases from J, with 7 bases between.

The chain uses TRBV2 and TRBJ1-2; 7 nucleotides line up with TRBD1. The CDR3 is made up of 12 amino acids. CDR1 and CDR2 from the germline V gene are SNHLY and FYNNEI. V dropped 6 bases and J dropped 7; count of bases not matched to a gene: 5. CDR3 sequence reads: CASRDRARGYTF. The CDR3 nucleotides read TGTGCCAGCAGAGACAGGGCCCGTGGCTACACCTTC.

This chain connects TRBV6-5 to TRBJ1-1, with D possibly TRBD1 on 5 matching bases. Germline assignment: CDR1 MNHEY and CDR2 SVGAGI. The CDR3 has 15 amino acids. V lost 3 bases to trimming and J lost 1 base, with 12 bases between them. CDR3 in amino acids: CASSYLPGRNTEAFF. The CDR3 nucleotides read TGTGCCAGCAGTTATCTGCCGGGGCGGAACACTGAAGCTTTCTTT.

The rearrangement uses TRBV7-2 and TRBJ2-7; D remains ambiguous. The CDR3 is 14 residues long. CDR1 and CDR2 from the germline V gene are SGHTA and FQGNSA. Trimming took off 5 bases at V and 6 bases at J, with 17 bases between the two ends. The CDR3 sequence: CASSQTGGVGEQYF. The CDR3 DNA sequence: TGTGCCAGCAGCCAGACCGGTGGAGTCGGCGAGCAGTACTTC.

A note on this clone: Other nucleotide sequences from this sample produce the same CDR3. This chain connects TRBV18 to TRBJ2-3; D is undetermined. This CDR3 region has 13 residues. Between the trimmed V and J ends, which lost 0 bases and 0 bases, there was a span of 1 base. The germline CDR1 and CDR2 sequences are KGHSH and LQKENI. CDR3 loop: CASSPPSTDTQYF. CDR3 sequence (DNA): TGTGCCAGCTCACCACCAAGCACAGATACGCAGTATTTT.

This clone was picked up one time. The chain employs TRBV5-4 and TRBJ2-5, with 10 bases fitting TRBD1. V lost 3 bases and J lost 4; bases outside the gene matches: 12. CDR1 is SGHNT and CDR2 is YYREEE in the germline V gene (reference sequence). The CDR3 runs 17 residues. CDR3 protein: CASSSGQGKVHGETQYF. CDR3 DNA: TGTGCCAGCAGCTCGGGACAGGGGAAAGTTCATGGAGAGACCCAGTACTTC.

This clone was recorded only once. The chain has TRBV7-9 and TRBJ1-1; possibly TRBD1 for D (6 bases). This CDR3 contains 15 residues. With 3 bases removed from V and 2 bases from J, the gap between germline ends came to 13 bases. Germline loops: CDR1 SEHNR, CDR2 FQNEAQ (reference sequence). The CDR3 loop is CASSFVKGGNTEAFF. DNA for the CDR3: TGTGCCAGCAGCTTTGTTAAAGGGGGTAACACTGAAGCTTTCTTT.

This clone has just one count. The chain joins TRBV5-6 to TRBJ2-3, with 9 bases matching TRBD2. Trimming removed 4 bases from V and 2 bases from J; junction bases left unmatched: 11. Germline V gene data show CDR1 as SGHDT and CDR2 as YYEEEE. CDR3 length equals 17 residues. The CDR3 sequence is CASSLIRLAAITDTQYF. CDR3 DNA: TGTGCCAGCAGCCTTATCCGACTAGCGGCCATCACAGATACGCAGTATTTT.

The CDR3 spells CASSFTGAAKQPQHF. The CDR3 bases are TGTGCCAGCAGCTTCACAGGGGCCGCCAAGCAGCCCCAGCATTTT. This sequence joins TRBV5-6 and TRBJ1-5; 7 bases align to TRBD1. V gave up 2 bases and J gave up 7 bases; unmatched junction bases: 9. Germline CDR1 and CDR2: SGHDT and YYEEEE. The CDR3 consists of 15 residues. The variable domain in full, completed from reference TRBV5-6 and TRBJ1-5, reads DAGVTQSPTHLIKTRGQQVTLRCSPKSGHDTVSWYQQALGQGPQFIFQYYEEEERQRGNFPDRFSGHQFPNYSSELNVNALLLGDSALYLCASSFTGAAKQPQHFGDGTRLSIL.

The rearrangement uses TRBV11-2 and TRBJ2-6; D ambiguous. V was cut by 6 bases and J by 2 bases, with 11 bases left in between. Germline CDR1 and CDR2: SGHAT and FQNNGV. This CDR3 has 15 residues. The CDR3 loop is CASSLGGPGANVLTF. The DNA of the CDR3 is TGTGCCAGCAGTCTAGGCGGACCTGGGGCCAACGTCCTGACTTTC.

The chain recombines TRBV20-1 with TRBJ2-3; D is unclear. This CDR3 comprises 15 residues. In germline, CDR1 is DFQATT, CDR2 SNEGSKA (reference sequence). V lost 3 bases to trimming and J lost 1 base, with 14 bases between them. Here the CDR3 reads CSASETTAGTDTQYF. In DNA form, the CDR3 reads TGCAGTGCTAGTGAAACTACCGCTGGCACAGATACGCAGTATTTT.

The DNA for the CDR3 is TGTGCCAGCAGCCCGAACATTGGAGGGACCCAGTACTTC. Protein: CASSPNIGGTQYF. The chain combines TRBV28 with TRBJ2-5, with D perhaps matching TRBD2 (5 bases). Germline-derived CDR1 and CDR2 are MDHEN and SYDVKM. This CDR3 has 13 residues. The germline V and J ends were trimmed by 6 bases and 7 bases, with 15 bases remaining between them.

This clone was seen only once. CDR3 nucleotide sequence: TGTGCCAGTAAAGGCCAGGACGGGAACACCGGGGAGCTGTTTTTT. Its protein product is CASKGQDGNTGELFF. The chain combines TRBV19 with TRBJ2-2; D is unclear. Per the germline V gene, CDR1 is LNHDA and CDR2 is SQIVND (reference sequence). The CDR3 spans 15 residues. The V end lost 7 bases, the J end lost 1 base, and 13 bases lay between the germline ends.

This clone occurred once. This chain connects TRBV11-2 to TRBJ2-1; D tentatively fits TRBD1 or TRBD2 (5 bases each). CDR3 length: 16 residues. Germline-derived CDR1 and CDR2 are SGHAT and FQNNGV. Trimming cost V 2 bases and J 8 bases, with 19 bases left between them. CDR3 amino acids: CASSLRQRESGDEQFF. For the CDR3, the DNA is TGTGCCAGCAGCTTAAGACAGAGGGAATCAGGTGATGAGCAGTTCTTC. The variable domain in full, completed from reference TRBV11-2 and TRBJ2-1, reads EAGVAQSPRYKIIEKRQSVAFWCNPISGHATLYWYQQILGQGPKLLIQFQNNGVVDDSQLPKDRFSAERLKGVDSTLKIQPAKLEDSAVYLCASSLRQRESGDEQFFGPGTRLTVL.

The chain recombines TRBV18 with TRBJ1-1, with D hard to call. In germline, CDR1 is KGHSH, CDR2 LQKENI. V lost 5 bases, J lost 1 base, and 14 bases lay in between. There are 15 residues in the CDR3. CDR3 sequence: CASSSRPTRNTEAFF. CDR3 in DNA: TGTGCCAGCTCATCCCGCCCGACCCGGAACACTGAAGCTTTCTTT.

This rearrangement joins TRBV18 to TRBJ2-1; 8 nucleotides align to TRBD1. The CDR3 has 18 residues. Germline V gene sequence: CDR1 KGHSH, CDR2 LQKENI. The J segment lost 1 base and the V segment lost 3 bases, leaving 11 bases of the junction unmatched. The CDR3 DNA follows: TGTGCCAGCTCACCTAAGACAGGGGATGGGAGGTCCTACAATGAGCAGTTCTTC. It is translated as CASSPKTGDGRSYNEQFF. The full variable domain, completed using reference TRBV18 and TRBJ2-1, is NAGVMQNPRHLVRRRGQEARLRCSPMKGHSHVYWYRQLPEEGLKFMVYLQKENIIDESGMPKERFSAEFPKEGPSILRIQQVVRGDSAAYFCASSPKTGDGRSYNEQFFGPGTRLTVL.

This chain uses TRBV29-1 with TRBJ2-5, with TRBD2 identical over 7 bases. The CDR3 extends over 14 amino acids. V lost 4 bases, J lost 5 bases, and 10 bases stayed unmatched. The germline V gene has CDR1 SQVTM and CDR2 ANQGSEA. This chain's CDR3 is CSVAKRGSGETQYF. CDR3 nucleotides: TGCAGCGTTGCCAAGAGAGGTAGCGGGGAGACCCAGTACTTC.

This chain links TRBV27 with TRBJ1-6; D is undetermined. The V and J ends lost 7 bases and 0 bases respectively, with 10 bases between them. Germline V CDR1 and CDR2: MNHEY, SMNVEV (reference sequence). The CDR3 is made up of 15 amino acids. The CDR3 region is CASKYSSSYNSPLHF. The CDR3 region has the DNA TGTGCCAGCAAATACAGCAGCTCCTATAATTCACCCCTCCACTTT.

The rearrangement uses TRBV6-2 or TRBV6-3 and TRBJ2-3; D uncertain. Trimming left V 0 bases short and J 6 bases short, with 16 bases between. CDR3 size: 16 residues. Per the germline V gene, CDR1 is MNHEY and CDR2 is SVGEGT. The chain's CDR3 is CASSYSLLAVTDTQYF. CDR3 in DNA: TGTGCCAGCAGTTACTCGTTATTAGCAGTGACGGATACGCAGTATTTT.

The CDR3 here is CSVQGGGLNTEAFF. CDR3 bases: TGCAGCGTCCAAGGAGGGGGGTTGAACACTGAAGCTTTCTTT. The chain uses TRBV29-1 and TRBJ1-1; D is possibly TRBD1 (6 bases). V shed 6 bases and J shed 0 bases, with 14 bases lying between them. Germline V CDR1 and CDR2: SQVTM, ANQGSEA. The CDR3 extends over 14 amino acids.

The rearrangement links TRBV27 to TRBJ1-3; 8 bases align to TRBD1. Germline lookup yields CDR1 MNHEY and CDR2 SMNVEV (reference sequence). Trimming removed 4 bases from V and 1 base from J; junction bases left unmatched: 3. The CDR3 has 15 amino acids. The CDR3, as DNA: TGTGCCAGCAGTTCAACAGGGGGGTCTGGAAACACCATATATTTT. Translated: CASSSTGGSGNTIYF.

In its sample, this clone was seen a few times. The chain uses TRBV18 and TRBJ1-4; possibly TRBD1 for D (5 bases). CDR1 KGHSH and CDR2 LQKENI come from the germline V gene. Trimming removed 1 base from V and 4 bases from J, with 13 bases in between. CDR3 length: 16 amino acids. CDR3 coding DNA: TGTGCCAGCTCACCACAGAGGACAAGGGTTAATGAAAAACTGTTTTTT. Translated, it gives CASSPQRTRVNEKLFF.

This sequence joins TRBV2 and TRBJ1-5; D gene ambiguous. V lost 2 bases and J 5 bases, leaving 10 bases between the germline ends. Germline lookup yields CDR1 SNHLY and CDR2 FYNNEI. The CDR3 loop spans 14 amino acids. In DNA, the CDR3 is TGTGCCAGCAGTGAAACCCCGGATGATCAGCCCCAGCATTTT. The encoded protein is CASSETPDDQPQHF.

This clone was seen a single time. The V call is TRBV7-9, the J call TRBJ2-5; D possibly corresponds to TRBD2 (5 bases). This CDR3 spans 15 amino acids. Germline CDR1 reads SEHNR; CDR2 reads FQNEAQ (reference sequence). V lost 1 base, J lost 2 bases, and 11 bases lay in between. This CDR3 is CASSLERAGQETQYF. CDR3 nucleotide sequence: TGTGCCAGCAGCTTAGAGAGGGCGGGTCAAGAGACCCAGTACTTC.